The sequence of this T cell receptor (beta chain) was determined in a study of cytomegalovirus exposure and HLA in healthy donors. The PCR made use of 60 Vbeta and 13 Jbeta primers. Clones were read by immunoSEQ multiplex PCR, and TCRdb kept only the in-frame ones, dropping some. Its table records about 140,000 clones. Sequencing was carried out using PBMCs. This TCR was sampled from a woman under 30 in good health and CMV-seronegative.

The CDR3 nucleotides read TGTGCCAGCAGCTCCCGGACAGGGGCCAACCATGGCGGTGAAAAACTGTTTTTT. Its protein product is CASSSRTGANHGGEKLFF. The rearrangement uses TRBV11-3 and TRBJ1-4; 9 bases align to TRBD1. This CDR3 region has 18 residues. Losses at the gene ends were 4 bases for V and 7 bases for J; bases not matched to a gene: 16. Germline V gives CDR1 SGHNT, CDR2 YENEEA.